This T cell receptor beta chain was recorded in a study of control samples from healthy donors and cancer patients. The germline CDR1 and CDR2 sequences are SEHNR and FQNEAQ (reference sequence). The CDR3 sequence is 15 residues long. V lost 4 bases to trimming and J lost 7 bases; unmatched junction nucleotides: 6. The table came from immunoSEQ multiplex PCR; TCRdb's copy has only in-frame clones and leaves some out. The table includes about 140,000 clones, about 89% detected once. A single count supports this clone. This chain connects TRBV7-9 to TRBJ1-4, with TRBD1 identical over 10 bases. Sequencing used blood. This sequence originates from a young man in good health. The CDR3 region is CASSSTGGAGEKLFF. In DNA, the CDR3 is TGTGCCAGCAGCTCGACAGGGGGCGCAGGTGAAAAACTGTTTTTT.